The source of this T cell receptor beta chain is a study of shared clonotypes between healthy human individuals. Study background: The study used three CD4 naive, three CD4 memory, two CD8 naive and one CD8 memory plate per donor.

Measured with immunoSEQ multiplex PCR; TCRdb has only the in-frame clones, and not every one. The data hold about 2.4 million clones, with approximately 92% observed a single time. The CDR3 extends over 15 amino acids. In germline, CDR1 is GTSNPN, CDR2 SVGIG (reference sequence). The receptor comes from a man between 18 and 35 years old in good health. Sequenced material: naive CD4+ T cells sorted from blood. The subset here: CD45RA+ positively selected. This rearrangement joins TRBV30 to TRBJ2-5; D uncertain. The DNA end lines up better with TRBJ2-7; the J call may be wrong. DNA of the CDR3: TGTGCCTGGAGTGTAAAGGAGTGGTATGTTCACGAGCAGTACTTC. Its protein product is CAWSVKEWYVHEQYF.